The subject of this entry is one TCR beta chain. This receptor's antigen is unknown. No qualities accompany the bases; no much larger clone lies one base away. The data derive from a study of metastatic and nonmetastatic thyroid tumors (dated by TCRdb to about 2020). For the study in its entirety: Repertoires from peripheral blood and from tumor or nodule tissue samples of malignant and benign thyroid patients were compared. The full study reports these points: In both blood and tumor samples, TCR beta diversity was reported to be significantly higher in malignant tumors than in benign nodules.

V lost 1 base and J lost 3 bases, and the count of bases not matched to a germline gene is 9. The CDR3 contains 18 residues, cysteine and phenylalanine counted. The entry retains the CDR3 DNA only, 54 bases that are in frame from base 1. CDR1 SGHRS and CDR2 YFSETQ are derived from the germline V gene. No treatment had been received by any patient before thyroid surgery. Patient clinical samples collected from about 2012 to 2018 were retrospectively analysed using T-cell receptor beta sequencing. To prepare the library, PCR was applied. TCRdb shows the sequencer as Illumina HiSeq 4000. High-throughput sequencing was used to profile the CDR3 region of the TCR beta-chain in every patient. The original pipeline was this. Drawing on CDR3 differences between clinicopathological groups, the researchers built a classifier meant to tell apart patients with distant-metastatic papillary thyroid cancer. The Shannon index was used to measure repertoire diversity, and the Morisita-Horn index was used to measure how similar tumor and blood repertoires were. TCRdb applied fastp at Q25 and MiXCR to the public reads, then kept only in-frame beta chains. The V and J calls shown here were made by TCRdb, not taken from the authors' results. Recorded for this sample are 50,000 or so clones; roughly a fifth of them occurred a single time. The top ten clonotypes cover roughly 3.8% of the sample.

The material sequenced was blood. The chain is encoded by TRBV5-1 joined to TRBJ2-7; TRBD2 agrees with 14 junctional bases. The receptor comes from a male donor with papillary thyroid cancer or a benign thyroid nodule (not recorded which). Some clones in this sample may be carry-over from other donors' samples. The DNA sequence is TGCGCCAGCAGCTTGTCCCTGGGACTAGCGGGAGTTCTCTACGAGCAGTACTTC. It translates to CASSLSLGLAGVLYEQYF.